This TCR beta chain comes out of a study of T cells after yellow fever vaccination. Germline CDR1 reads SGHRS; CDR2 reads YFSETQ. Trimming cost V 0 bases and J 0 bases, with 8 bases left between them. CDR3 length equals 15 residues. TCRdb analysed the 5' RACE reads with MiXCR anew, one entry per CDR3 protein. The sample has about 300,000 distinct CDR3 sequences; about 6.6% are singletons. This clonotype was counted at least ten times. This chain joins TRBV5-1 and TRBJ2-3; D is unresolved. The receptor's source is a young man who received the YFV17D yellow fever vaccine. This specimen consisted of PBMCs, obtained around 45 days after the first yellow fever vaccination. The CDR3 protein is CASSLDPSSTDTQYF. CDR3 nucleotides: TGCGCCAGCAGCTTGGATCCGTCTAGCACAGATACGCAGTATTTT.